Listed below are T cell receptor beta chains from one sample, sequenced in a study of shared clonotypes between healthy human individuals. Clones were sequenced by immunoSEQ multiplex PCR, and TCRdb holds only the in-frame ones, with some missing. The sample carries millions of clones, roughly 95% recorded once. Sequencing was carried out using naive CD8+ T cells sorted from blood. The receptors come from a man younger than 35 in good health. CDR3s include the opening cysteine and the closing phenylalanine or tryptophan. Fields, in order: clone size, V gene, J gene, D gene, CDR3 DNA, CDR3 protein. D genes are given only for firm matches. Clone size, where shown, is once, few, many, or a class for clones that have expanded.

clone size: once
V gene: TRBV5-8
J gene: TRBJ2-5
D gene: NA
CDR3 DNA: TGTGCCAGCAGCTTGACCCCAGGGGCACAAGGGGAAGAGACCCAGTACTTC
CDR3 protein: CASSLTPGAQGEETQYF

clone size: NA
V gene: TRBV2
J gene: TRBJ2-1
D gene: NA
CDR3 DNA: TGTGCCAGTGAGACAACGGACTCCTACAATGAGCAGTTCTTC
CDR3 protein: CASETTDSYNEQFF

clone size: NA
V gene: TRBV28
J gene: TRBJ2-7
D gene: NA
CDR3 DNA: TGTGCCAGCAGCCCCGGCGGCAGAGCATACGAGCAGTACTTC
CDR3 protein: CASSPGGRAYEQYF

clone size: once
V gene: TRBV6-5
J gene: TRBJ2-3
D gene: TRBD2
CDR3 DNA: TGTGCCAGCAGTTTAGCGGGGGGGCGGGCAGATACGCAGTATTTT
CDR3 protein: CASSLAGGRADTQYF

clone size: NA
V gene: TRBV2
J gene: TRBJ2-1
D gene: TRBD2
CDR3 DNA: TGTGCCAGCAGTGTGCCAGGACTAGCGGGGGGACACAATGAGCAGTTCTTC
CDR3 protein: CASSVPGLAGGHNEQFF

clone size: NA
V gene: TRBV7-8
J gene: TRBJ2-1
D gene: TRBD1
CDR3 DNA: TGTGCCAGCAGCAAAGGACAGGCCCTTGGACCCTACAATGAGCAGTTCTTC
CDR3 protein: CASSKGQALGPYNEQFF

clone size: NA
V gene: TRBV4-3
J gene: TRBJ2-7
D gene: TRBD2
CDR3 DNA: TGCGCCAGCAGCCAGTTACTAGCGGCGGAGCTCAACGAGCAGTACTTC
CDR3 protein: CASSQLLAAELNEQYF

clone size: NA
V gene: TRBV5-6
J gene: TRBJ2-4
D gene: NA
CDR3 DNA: TGTGCCAGCAGCTTGGAGGCCAGGGACATTCAGTACTTC
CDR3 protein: CASSLEARDIQYF

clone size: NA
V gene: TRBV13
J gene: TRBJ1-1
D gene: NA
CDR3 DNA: TGTGCCAGCAGCCCTAAGGGAGCCACTGAAGCTTTCTTT
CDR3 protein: CASSPKGATEAFF

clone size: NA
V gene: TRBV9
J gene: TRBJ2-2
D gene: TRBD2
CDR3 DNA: TGTGCCAGCAGCGTAGCTCCAGCGGGGGACACCGGGGAGCTGTTTTTT
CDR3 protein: CASSVAPAGDTGELFF

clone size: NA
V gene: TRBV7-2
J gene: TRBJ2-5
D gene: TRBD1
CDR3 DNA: TGTGCCAGCAGCGAGTACAGGGGGCAGGAGACCCAGTACTTC
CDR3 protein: CASSEYRGQETQYF

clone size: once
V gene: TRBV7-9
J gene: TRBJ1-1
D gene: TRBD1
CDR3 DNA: TGTGCCAGCAGCTCCCAGGGGGACACTGAAGCTTTCTTT
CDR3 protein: CASSSQGDTEAFF

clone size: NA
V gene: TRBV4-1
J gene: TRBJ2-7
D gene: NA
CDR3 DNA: TGCGCCAGCAGCCAAGGACAGGCCTACGAGCAGTACTTC
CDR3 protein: CASSQGQAYEQYF

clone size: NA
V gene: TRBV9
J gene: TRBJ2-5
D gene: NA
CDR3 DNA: TGTGCCAGCAGCACCCACAGGAGCCCCCCCCAAGAGACCCAGTACTTC
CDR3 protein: CASSTHRSPPQETQYF

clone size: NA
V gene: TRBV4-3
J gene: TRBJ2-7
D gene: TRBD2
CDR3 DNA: TGCGCCAGCAGCCAAGCAACTAGCGGGAACGAGCAGTACTTC
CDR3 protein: CASSQATSGNEQYF

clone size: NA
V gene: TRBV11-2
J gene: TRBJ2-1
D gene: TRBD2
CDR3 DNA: TGTGCCAGCAGCTTAGGACTAGCGGGGGGACAGTTCTTC
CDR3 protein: CASSLGLAGGQFF

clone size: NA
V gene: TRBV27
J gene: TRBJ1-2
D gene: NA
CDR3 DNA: TGTGCCAGCAGGCCCCGAGTAGGCGCAGACTATGGCTACACCTTC
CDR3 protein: CASRPRVGADYGYTF

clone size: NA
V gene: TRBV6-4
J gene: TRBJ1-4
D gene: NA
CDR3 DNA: TGTGCCAGCAGCGACGAGGGCTACTCTTATGAAAAACTGTTTTTT
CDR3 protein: CASSDEGYSYEKLFF

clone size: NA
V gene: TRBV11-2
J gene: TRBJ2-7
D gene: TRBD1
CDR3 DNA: TGTGCCAGCAGCTTAACAGGGGTCGAGCAGTACTTC
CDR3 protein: CASSLTGVEQYF

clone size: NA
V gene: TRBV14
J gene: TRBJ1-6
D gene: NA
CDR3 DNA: TGTGCCAGCAGCCAACAGGGGCCAAGGTATTCACCCCTCCACTTT
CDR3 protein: CASSQQGPRYSPLHF

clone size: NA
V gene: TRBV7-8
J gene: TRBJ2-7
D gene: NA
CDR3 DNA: TGTGCCAGCAGCCTGGGGACGGGTCCGGGAGAGCAGTACTTC
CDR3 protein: CASSLGTGPGEQYF

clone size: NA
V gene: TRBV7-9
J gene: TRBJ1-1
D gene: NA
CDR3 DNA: TGTGCCAGCAGCTTAGTAATCGGGGTAGGGACTGAAGCTTTCTTT
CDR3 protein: CASSLVIGVGTEAFF

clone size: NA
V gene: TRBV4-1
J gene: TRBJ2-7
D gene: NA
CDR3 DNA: TGCGCCAGCAGCCAAGATTCCGGGGGAGGTCCTTATTACGAGCAGTACTTC
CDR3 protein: CASSQDSGGGPYYEQYF

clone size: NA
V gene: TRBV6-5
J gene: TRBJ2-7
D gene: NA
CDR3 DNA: TGTGCCAGCAGTTACACAGGGCCCTACGAGCAGTACTTC
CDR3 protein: CASSYTGPYEQYF

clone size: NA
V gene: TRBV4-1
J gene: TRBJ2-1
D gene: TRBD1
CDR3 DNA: TGCGCCAGCAGTCTCGGGACAGAGGGGTACAATGAGCAGTTCTTC
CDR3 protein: CASSLGTEGYNEQFF

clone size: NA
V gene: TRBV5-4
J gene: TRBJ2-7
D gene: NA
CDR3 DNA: TGTGCCAGCAGCCGAGGCTCAACCTACGAGCAGTACTTC
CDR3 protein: CASSRGSTYEQYF

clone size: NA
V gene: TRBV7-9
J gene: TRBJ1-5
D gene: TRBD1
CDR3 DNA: TGTGCCAGCAGCTTAGCCTACCCGGGACAGTACAATCAGCCCCAGCATTTT
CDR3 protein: CASSLAYPGQYNQPQHF

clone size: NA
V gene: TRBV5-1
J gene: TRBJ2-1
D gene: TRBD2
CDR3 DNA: TGCGCCAGCAGTCAAAGCCCCCCGGGACTAGGCCTTGAGCAGTTCTTC
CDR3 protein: CASSQSPPGLGLEQFF

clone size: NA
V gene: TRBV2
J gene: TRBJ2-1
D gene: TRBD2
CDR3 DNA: TGTGCCAGCAGTGAAGGCCTAGCGGGGTACAATGAGCAGTTCTTC
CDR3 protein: CASSEGLAGYNEQFF

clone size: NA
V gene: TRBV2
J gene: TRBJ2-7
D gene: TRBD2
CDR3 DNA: TGTGCCAGCAGTTTTGCGGGGGCCTACGAGCAGTACTTC
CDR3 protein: CASSFAGAYEQYF

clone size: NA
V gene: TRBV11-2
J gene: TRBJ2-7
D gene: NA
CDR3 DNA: TGTGCCAGCAGCTTTGGCGGTTACTACGAGCAGTACTTC
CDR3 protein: CASSFGGYYEQYF

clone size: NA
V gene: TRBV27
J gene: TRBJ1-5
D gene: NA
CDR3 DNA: TGTGCCCCCAAGGGTGATATCAGGTATAGCAATCAGCCCCAGCATTTT
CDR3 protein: CAPKGDIRYSNQPQHF

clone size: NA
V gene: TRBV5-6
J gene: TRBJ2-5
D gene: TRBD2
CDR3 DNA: TGTGCCAGCAGCTCTAGCGGGATGGGGGAGACCCAGTACTTC
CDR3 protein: CASSSSGMGETQYF

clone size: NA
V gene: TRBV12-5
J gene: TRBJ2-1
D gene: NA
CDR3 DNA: TGTGCTAGTGGTTTCGGGCAGGGAGTGTTCGATGAGCAGTTCTTC
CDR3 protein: CASGFGQGVFDEQFF

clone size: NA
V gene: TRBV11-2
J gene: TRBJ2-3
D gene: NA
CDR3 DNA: TGTGCCAGCAGCCCCGGGAGAGGGGGCTATGGCACAGATACGCAGTATTTT
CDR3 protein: CASSPGRGGYGTDTQYF

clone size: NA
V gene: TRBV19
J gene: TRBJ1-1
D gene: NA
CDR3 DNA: TGTGCCAGTAGTATATGGGACGGGAACACTGAAGCTTTCTTT
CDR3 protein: CASSIWDGNTEAFF

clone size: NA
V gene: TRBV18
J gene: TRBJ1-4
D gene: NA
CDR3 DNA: TGTGCCAGCTCACCACCGAGGGAGGGAGCAACTAATGAAAAACTGTTTTTT
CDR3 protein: CASSPPREGATNEKLFF

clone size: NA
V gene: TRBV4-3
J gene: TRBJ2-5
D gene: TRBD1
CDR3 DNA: TGCGCCAGCAGCCAACCGGGACAGGGGGAGACCCAGTACTTC
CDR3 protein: CASSQPGQGETQYF

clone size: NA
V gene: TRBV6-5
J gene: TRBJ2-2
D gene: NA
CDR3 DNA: TGTGCCAGCAGTTACTCGGCGGCGAACACCGGGGAGCTGTTTTTT
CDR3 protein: CASSYSAANTGELFF

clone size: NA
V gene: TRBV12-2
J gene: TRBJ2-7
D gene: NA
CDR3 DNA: TGTGCAAGTCGCTTCACCCGGGGGAGCTCCTACGAGCAGTACTTC
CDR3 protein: CASRFTRGSSYEQYF

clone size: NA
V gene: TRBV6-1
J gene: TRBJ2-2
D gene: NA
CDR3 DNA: TGTGCCAGCTCAGACACGACGAACACCGGGGAGCTGTTTTTT
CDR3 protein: CASSDTTNTGELFF

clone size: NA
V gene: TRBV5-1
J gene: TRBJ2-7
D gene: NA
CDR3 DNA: TGCGCCAGCAGCCCGGGTGGGGAGCAGTACTTC
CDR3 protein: CASSPGGEQYF

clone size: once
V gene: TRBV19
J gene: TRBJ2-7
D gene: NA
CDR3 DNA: TGTGCCAGTAGTCCTGGGACCTCCTACGAGCAGTACTTC
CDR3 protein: CASSPGTSYEQYF

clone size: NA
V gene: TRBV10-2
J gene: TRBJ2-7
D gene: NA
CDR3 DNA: TGCGCCAGCAGGGGACACTCGCCCTACGAGCAGTACTTC
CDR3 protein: CASRGHSPYEQYF

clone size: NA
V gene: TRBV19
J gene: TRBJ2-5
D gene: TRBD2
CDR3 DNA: TGTGCCAGTACGCGGGGGGGCCTGGAGACCCAGTACTTC
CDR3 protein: CASTRGGLETQYF

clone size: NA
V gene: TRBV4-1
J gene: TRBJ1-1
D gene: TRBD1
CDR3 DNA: TGCGCCAGCAGCCACCCACAGGGGATGAACACTGAAGCTTTCTTT
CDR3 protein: CASSHPQGMNTEAFF

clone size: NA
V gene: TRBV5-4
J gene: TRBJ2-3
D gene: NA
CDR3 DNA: TGTGCCAGCAGCCCCCGTTCGGATACGCAGTATTTT
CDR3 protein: CASSPRSDTQYF

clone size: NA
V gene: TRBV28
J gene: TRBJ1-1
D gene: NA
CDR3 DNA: TGTGCCAGCAAAAGGGGATACACTGAAGCTTTCTTT
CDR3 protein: CASKRGYTEAFF

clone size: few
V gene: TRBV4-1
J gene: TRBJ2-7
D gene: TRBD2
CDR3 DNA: TGCGCCAGCAGCCGCGGAGCGGGGGGCTCCTACGAGCAGTACTTC
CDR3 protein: CASSRGAGGSYEQYF

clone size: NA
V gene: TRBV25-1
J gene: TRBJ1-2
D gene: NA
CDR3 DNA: TGTGCCAGCAGTGATTGGGAGGGGGAAGGTGGCTACACCTTC
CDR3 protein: CASSDWEGEGGYTF

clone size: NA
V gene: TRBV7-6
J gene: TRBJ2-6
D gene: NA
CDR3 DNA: TGTGCCAGCAGCTTAGGGACTGGGGCCAACGTCCTGACTTTC
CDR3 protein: CASSLGTGANVLTF

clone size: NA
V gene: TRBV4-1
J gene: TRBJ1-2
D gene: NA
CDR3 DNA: TGCGCCAGCACCCGCGGAGATGGCTACACCTTC
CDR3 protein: CASTRGDGYTF

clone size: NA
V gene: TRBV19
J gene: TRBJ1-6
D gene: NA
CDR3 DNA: TGTGCCAGTAGTATAGGACTCACACACGGTTCACCCCTCCACTTT
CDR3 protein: CASSIGLTHGSPLHF

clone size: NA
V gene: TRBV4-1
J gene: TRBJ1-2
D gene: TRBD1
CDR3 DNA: TGCGCCAGCAGCCAATTGGAGGACAGGGGGCTGAGTAGCTATGGCTACACCTTC
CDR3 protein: CASSQLEDRGLSSYGYTF